These 21 T cell receptor beta chains were all obtained from the same sample, sequenced in a study of T cells in Graves' hyperthyroidism and ophthalmopathy. Amplification yielded TCR beta CDR3 regions, with RNA transcripts as the source. The HTBI set primed first-round TCR CDR3 RT-PCR. One entry per CDR3 protein, called by TCRdb with MiXCR from the multiplex PCR reads. The sample lists some 600,000 distinct CDR3 sequences; about 15% were seen once. Sequencing input: blood. All receptors derive from a woman aged 30 to 39 with Graves' hyperthyroidism that later progressed to Graves' ophthalmopathy.

This clonotype was seen at least ten times. The chain joins TRBV12-3 or TRBV12-4 to TRBJ2-2; the D call may be TRBD1 or TRBD2 (5 bases each). The V gene lost 6 bases and the J gene lost 7 bases, with 15 bases spanning the gap. This CDR3 has 14 amino acids. The CDR3 loop is CASSYLGVFGELFF. In nucleotides, the CDR3 is TGTGCCAGCAGCTACCTGGGGGTCTTCGGGGAGCTGTTTTTT.

This clonotype was seen many times. CDR3 sequence: CAISAREGLGGDEQYF. The CDR3 DNA reads TGTGCCATCAGTGCAAGGGAGGGGCTAGGAGGAGACGAGCAGTACTTC. This chain links TRBV10-3 with TRBJ2-7, with TRBD2 matching over 7 bases. V was clipped by 4 bases and J by 5 bases; unmatched bases: 14. The germline CDR1 and CDR2 sequences are ENHRY and SYGVKD. The CDR3 sequence is 16 residues long.

The table lists this clonotype with many counts. The chain carries TRBV7-6 and TRBJ2-2; 8 bases line up with TRBD1. The ends lost 0 bases at V and 1 base at J; junction bases unmatched: 4. Germline V CDR1 and CDR2: SGHVS, FNYEAQ. The CDR3 extends over 17 amino acids. The CDR3 spells CASSLAAGTGNTGELFF. In DNA, the CDR3 is TGTGCCAGCAGCTTAGCTGCTGGGACAGGGAACACCGGGGAGCTGTTTTTT.

The V and J genes are TRBV19 and TRBJ2-3; TRBD1 is a possible D gene (5 bases). The CDR3 has 16 residues. Trimming took off 7 bases at V and 5 bases at J, with 22 bases between the two ends. Germline CDR1 LNHDA, CDR2 SQIVND (reference sequence). CDR3 loop: CASTNSRGPVGDTQYF. The CDR3 DNA reads as TGTGCCAGTACCAACTCAAGGGGTCCGGTAGGAGATACGCAGTATTTT.

There are many counts of this clonotype. CDR3 loop: CASSQVGTDRNGYTF. The DNA of the CDR3 is TGTGCCAGCAGCCAAGTTGGGACGGACCGAAATGGCTACACCTTC. The chain carries TRBV14 and TRBJ1-2, with D perhaps matching TRBD1 (5 bases). V dropped 1 base and J dropped 6 bases, with 15 bases sitting between them. This CDR3 is 15 amino acids long. CDR1 is SGHDN, CDR2 FVKESK, per germline.

This chain joins TRBV19 and TRBJ2-3; D tentatively fits TRBD1 or TRBD2 (5 bases each). The length of the CDR3 is 17 residues. Germline assignment: CDR1 LNHDA and CDR2 SQIVND (reference sequence). V lost 5 bases and J lost 5, with 23 bases in between. DNA for the CDR3: TGTGCCAGTAGTCTACCTCGAGGGGCGCCCCTCCAAGATACGCAGTATTTT. Its protein product is CASSLPRGAPLQDTQYF. Based on the CDR3 plus reference TRBV19 and TRBJ2-3, the full variable domain is DGGITQSPKYLFRKEGQNVTLSCEQNLNHDAMYWYRQDPGQGLRLIYYSQIVNDFQKGDIAEGYSVSREKKESFPLTVTSAQKNPTAFYLCASSLPRGAPLQDTQYFGPGTRLTVL.

This clonotype was counted a few times. The chain is built from TRBV10-3 and TRBJ1-5; the D is unclear. The V gene's germline CDR1 is ENHRY and CDR2 SYGVKD. The CDR3 runs to 13 residues. The V end lost 7 bases, the J end lost 4 bases, and 11 bases lay between the germline ends. DNA of the CDR3: TGTGCCATCAAGGCGGCGGAAAATCAGCCCCAGCATTTT. Translated, it gives CAIKAAENQPQHF.

In this sample, this clonotype turned up many times. The chain couples TRBV24-1 to TRBJ2-2; 10 positions match TRBD1. The V gene's germline CDR1 is KGHDR and CDR2 SFDVKD. Unmatched junction bases numbered 12, after V lost 3 bases and J lost 6 bases. The CDR3 is 18 amino acids. CDR3 sequence reads: CATSDVPWDRGLSGELFF. The CDR3 bases are TGTGCCACCAGTGATGTCCCATGGGACAGGGGATTGTCCGGGGAGCTGTTTTTT.

This clonotype was seen repeatedly, ten times or more. V and J are TRBV4-3 and TRBJ1-5, with D uncertain. CDR3 length equals 15 residues. Germline V gene data show CDR1 as LGHNA and CDR2 as YSLEER. V was trimmed by 0 bases and J by 0 bases, leaving 6 bases between them. CDR3 sequence: CASSQDRHSNQPQHF. In nucleotides, the CDR3 is TGCGCCAGCAGCCAAGATCGGCATAGCAATCAGCCCCAGCATTTT.

With respect to this clonotype: A much larger clonotype is one base distant, so this may be a read error. The chain uses TRBV18 and TRBJ1-3; the D is unclear. CDR1 is KGHSH, CDR2 LQKENI, per germline. CDR3 length: 15 amino acids. The CDR3 DNA reads TGTGCCAGCTCACCAAAGGTCCTCTCTGGAAACACCATACATTTT. The encoded protein is CASSPKVLSGNTIHF.

This clonotype was detected many times. The chain is built from TRBV28 and TRBJ2-3; 7 nucleotides match TRBD2. With V trimmed by 5 bases and J by 6 bases, 14 bases remained unmatched. CDR1 is MDHEN, CDR2 SYDVKM, per germline. The CDR3 runs to 16 residues. CDR3 residues: CASSGGTILEGDTQYF. CDR3 bases: TGTGCCAGCAGTGGGGGGACTATCCTAGAAGGTGATACGCAGTATTTT.

This clonotype was observed at least ten times. The chain joins TRBV11-3 to TRBJ2-5, with 10 bases aligning to TRBD1. The V segment lost 1 base and the J segment 4 bases; nucleotides outside the gene matches: 6. Germline CDR1 reads SGHNT; CDR2 reads YENEEA. CDR3 length: 16 amino acids. The CDR3 DNA sequence: TGTGCCAGCAGCTTAGGTACCGACAGGGGGCGAGAGACCCAGTACTTC. It is translated as CASSLGTDRGRETQYF.

This clonotype was detected ten times or more. The V and J genes are TRBV2 and TRBJ1-1; D ambiguous. Germline V lookup: CDR1 SNHLY, CDR2 FYNNEI. The CDR3 loop spans 14 amino acids. Trimming left V 0 bases short and J 7 bases short, with 12 bases between. CDR3 nucleotide sequence: TGTGCCAGCAGTGAAGCCTGGGAGGAGTTTGAAGCTTTCTTT. It is translated as CASSEAWEEFEAFF.

This chain links TRBV28 with TRBJ1-6; 8 positions match TRBD1. The length of the CDR3 is 18 residues. Germline V gene sequence: CDR1 MDHEN, CDR2 SYDVKM. J was trimmed by 1 base and V by 3 bases; bases with no gene match: 8. DNA of the CDR3: TGTGCCAGCAGTTTGCGGCGGACAGGGCGGTCCTATAATTCACCCCTCCACTTT. Translation gives CASSLRRTGRSYNSPLHF.

This clonotype occurred many times. This chain uses TRBV27 with TRBJ1-4; 7 nucleotides agree with TRBD1. The CDR3 length is 14 residues. Germline lookup yields CDR1 MNHEY and CDR2 SMNVEV (reference sequence). V shed 4 bases and J 7 bases; nucleotides not matched to a gene: 6. The DNA for the CDR3 is TGTGCCAGCAGTTGGGACAGATTATCTGAAAAACTGTTTTTT. It encodes CASSWDRLSEKLFF. Based on the CDR3 plus reference TRBV27 and TRBJ1-4, the full variable domain is EAQVTQNPRYLITVTGKKLTVTCSQNMNHEYMSWYRQDPGLGLRQIYYSMNVEVTDKGDVPEGYKVSRKEKRNFPLILESPSPNQTSLYFCASSWDRLSEKLFFGSGTQLSVL.

This clonotype has at least ten counts. V gene TRBV29-1 combines with J gene TRBJ2-5; 9 bases align to TRBD1. The germline V gene encodes CDR1 SQVTM and CDR2 ANQGSEA. V lost 5 bases and J lost 3; bases outside the gene matches: 13. This CDR3 has 16 residues. CDR3 sequence reads: CSVHSPTGQGKETQYF. Written as DNA, the CDR3 is TGCAGCGTTCACTCGCCGACGGGACAGGGTAAAGAGACCCAGTACTTC.

This clonotype was recorded many times. The genes are TRBV6-1 and TRBJ1-5; D gene unclear. Germline loops: CDR1 MNHNS, CDR2 SASEGT. V shed 6 bases and J shed 7 bases, with 13 bases lying between them. This CDR3 contains 13 residues. The CDR3 sequence is CASRLQLGQPQHF. CDR3 DNA: TGTGCCAGCAGGCTCCAACTGGGACAGCCCCAGCATTTT.

This clonotype came up many times. V gene TRBV3-1 combines with J gene TRBJ2-1; 7 nucleotides align to TRBD2. The junction had 15 bases not matched to a gene; V was cut back by 1 base and J by 9 bases. This CDR3 spans 17 amino acids. Germline assignment: CDR1 LGHDT and CDR2 YNNKEL (reference sequence). The CDR3 coding sequence is TGTGCCAGCAGCCAAGGGTACGGACTCGGGGGGAAAGGTGAGCAGTTCTTC. Amino acid sequence: CASSQGYGLGGKGEQFF.

This clonotype was observed at least ten times. The chain combines TRBV28 with TRBJ1-6, with D maybe TRBD1 (6 bases). V lost 4 bases to trimming and J lost 7 bases, with 14 bases between them. There are 15 residues in the CDR3. The germline CDR1 and CDR2 sequences are MDHEN and SYDVKM. The CDR3 sequence is CASSSPGEGNSPLHF. Here the CDR3 DNA reads TGTGCCAGCAGTTCCCCAGGGGAGGGGAATTCACCCCTCCACTTT.

Ten or more counts support this clonotype. The genes are TRBV4-1 and TRBJ1-5; a weak D match, TRBD1 (5 bases). CDR1 is MGHRA, CDR2 YSYEKL, per germline. The V end lost 1 base, the J end lost 7 bases, and 11 bases lay between the germline ends. The CDR3 spans 14 residues. The CDR3 sequence is CASSQARERQPQHF. CDR3 in DNA: TGCGCCAGCAGCCAAGCCAGGGAAAGGCAGCCCCAGCATTTT.

This clonotype was found many times. The chain has TRBV7-9 and TRBJ2-1; 8 nucleotides agree with TRBD2. The V segment lost 4 bases and the J segment 5 bases; nucleotides outside the gene matches: 1. This CDR3 is built from 13 residues. Germline loops: CDR1 SEHNR, CDR2 FQNEAQ (reference sequence). CDR3 residues: CASSSGLDNEQFF. For the CDR3, the DNA is TGTGCCAGCAGCTCGGGACTAGACAATGAGCAGTTCTTC.